The 17 T cell receptor beta chains below were found in one sample sequenced in a study of cytomegalovirus exposure and HLA in healthy donors. In the PCR, 60 Vbeta and 13 Jbeta primers were used. The protocol was immunoSEQ multiplex PCR, while the TCRdb copy is restricted to in-frame clones and leaves out a portion. The profile shows more than 90,000 clones, nearly 80% of them singletons. The sample taken for sequencing was PBMCs. The origin of the receptors is a woman in her thirties or forties in good health and CMV-seropositive.

Only one count was recorded for this clone. V and J are TRBV15 and TRBJ2-7; TRBD1 matches at 7 bases. This CDR3 is built from 16 residues. Germline lookup yields CDR1 LNHNV and CDR2 YYDKDF (reference sequence). After removal of 2 bases from V and 4 bases from J, the junction contained 11 bases not matched to a gene. The CDR3 DNA reads as TGTGCCACCAGCAGATTAGGACAGGACTGGAGTTACGAGCAGTACTTC. Translation: CATSRLGQDWSYEQYF.

Remarks on this clone: Sequence at one end of the junction differs from germline and may be a read error. The chain combines TRBV19 with TRBJ2-2; 10 positions agree with TRBD2. From germline, CDR1 is LNHDA and CDR2 SQIVND (reference sequence). The CDR3 covers 14 residues. In DNA form, the CDR3 reads TGTGCCTGTAGCGGGGGGCGGAACACCGGGGAGCTGTTTTTT. Protein product: CACSGGRNTGELFF.

The table lists this clone with a few counts. The CDR3 loop reads CASSAEGTEAFF. CDR3 bases: TGTGCCAGCAGTGCTGAGGGCACTGAAGCTTTCTTT. This chain uses TRBV2 with TRBJ1-1; D is ambiguous. This CDR3 has 12 residues. Germline V CDR1 and CDR2: SNHLY, FYNNEI. V lost 4 bases to trimming and J lost 4 bases, with 7 bases between them. Full variable domain (rest looked up from reference TRBV2 and TRBJ1-1): EPEVTQTPSHQVTQMGQEVILRCVPISNHLYFYWYRQILGQKVEFLVSFYNNEISEKSEIFDDQFSVERPDGSNFTLKIRSTKLEDSAMYFCASSAEGTEAFFGQGTRLTVV.

This clone was observed a single time. The V gene is TRBV29-1, the J gene TRBJ2-1; TRBD2 matches 13 bases. Unmatched junction bases numbered 11, after V lost 2 bases and J lost 10 bases. This CDR3 has 16 residues. From germline, CDR1 is SQVTM and CDR2 ANQGSEA. The CDR3 DNA sequence: TGCAGCGTTGAACTCTGGACTAGCGGGAGTTTTATCGAGCAGTTCTTC. It specifies CSVELWTSGSFIEQFF.

This chain joins TRBV4-1 and TRBJ2-2; 14 nucleotides line up with TRBD2. The CDR3 length is 17 residues. Germline V gives CDR1 MGHRA, CDR2 YSYEKL. J gave up 4 bases and V 4 bases, and 5 bases lay outside the gene matches. CDR3 loop: CASSLSTSGRATGELFF. CDR3 sequence (DNA): TGCGCCAGCAGCCTCTCGACTAGCGGGAGGGCCACCGGGGAGCTGTTTTTT.

This clone appeared once. The chain couples TRBV9 to TRBJ1-3, with TRBD1 as a possible D gene (6 bases). Per germline, CDR1 SGDLS and CDR2 YYNGEE. This CDR3 has 15 amino acids. V lost 0 bases to trimming and J lost 0 bases, with 7 bases between them. CDR3 amino acids: CASSVVGGSGNTIYF. The CDR3 DNA sequence: TGTGCCAGCAGCGTAGTAGGGGGCTCTGGAAACACCATATATTTT.

A remark on this clone: The same CDR3 also results from other DNA sequences found in this sample. This chain joins TRBV30 and TRBJ2-7; D perhaps matches TRBD1 (6 bases). The CDR3 is 11 amino acids. Germline V CDR1 and CDR2: GTSNPN, SVGIG (reference sequence). The V gene lost 3 bases and the J gene lost 3 bases, with 6 bases spanning the gap. The CDR3 reads CAWRDSYEQYF. The CDR3, as DNA: TGTGCCTGGAGGGACAGCTACGAGCAGTACTTC.

This rearrangement joins TRBV18 to TRBJ1-4, with TRBD1 identical over 8 bases. This CDR3 has 15 amino acids. V shed 5 bases, J shed 5 bases, and the junction held 7 bases outside the gene matches. Germline V lookup: CDR1 KGHSH, CDR2 LQKENI. CDR3 loop: CASSSSGTGNEKLFF. The CDR3, as DNA: TGTGCCAGCTCATCCTCCGGGACAGGAAATGAAAAACTGTTTTTT. Full variable domain (rest looked up from reference TRBV18 and TRBJ1-4): NAGVMQNPRHLVRRRGQEARLRCSPMKGHSHVYWYRQLPEEGLKFMVYLQKENIIDESGMPKERFSAEFPKEGPSILRIQQVVRGDSAAYFCASSSSGTGNEKLFFGSGTQLSVL.

The J gene is TRBJ2-5, the V gene TRBV11-2; D unresolved. The germline V gene encodes CDR1 SGHAT and CDR2 FQNNGV. There are 13 residues in the CDR3. V lost 3 bases and J 1 base, leaving 6 bases between the germline ends. CDR3 sequence (DNA): TGTGCCAGCAGCTTTGGGCCCCAAGAGACCCAGTACTTC. It encodes CASSFGPQETQYF.

This chain links TRBV5-4 with TRBJ2-7, with D uncertain. Germline assignment: CDR1 SGHNT and CDR2 YYREEE (reference sequence). V lost 0 bases and J lost 3, with 10 bases in between. The CDR3 consists of 14 residues. CDR3 in DNA: TGTGCCAGCAGCTTGGGCGGAATTAGCTACGAGCAGTACTTC. It yields the protein CASSLGGISYEQYF.

The chain recombines TRBV7-2 with TRBJ2-3; weak D call: TRBD1 (5 bases). CDR3 length equals 17 residues. Germline V gene data show CDR1 as SGHTA and CDR2 as FQGNSA. The V and J ends lost 3 bases and 2 bases respectively, with 18 bases between them. The CDR3 DNA reads TGTGCCAGCAGCTTGATGGGGCCAGCGCAGCTCACAGATACGCAGTATTTT. It translates to CASSLMGPAQLTDTQYF. Variable domain in full (rest from reference TRBV7-2 and TRBJ2-3): GAGVSQSPSNKVTEKGKDVELRCDPISGHTALYWYRQSLGQGLEFLIYFQGNSAPDKSGLPSDRFSAERTGGSVSTLTIQRTQQEDSAVYLCASSLMGPAQLTDTQYFGPGTRLTVL.

V is TRBV19 and J is TRBJ1-2, with 7 bases fitting TRBD1. CDR3 size: 14 residues. In germline, CDR1 is LNHDA, CDR2 SQIVND (reference sequence). Trimming at V came to 4 bases and at J to 2 bases, leaving 4 bases not matched to a gene. The CDR3 region is CASSRGQRNYGYTF. In DNA form, the CDR3 reads TGTGCCAGTAGTAGGGGACAGCGGAACTATGGCTACACCTTC.

The chain combines TRBV25-1 with TRBJ2-2; no clear D gene. Germline values: CDR1 MGHDK, CDR2 SYGVNS. The CDR3 has 13 amino acids. V was pared by 0 bases and J by 7 bases, with 6 bases between. CDR3 protein: CASSEYRFGELFF. The DNA for the CDR3 is TGTGCCAGCAGTGAATATAGATTCGGGGAGCTGTTTTTT.

This clone was seen only a few times. This chain joins TRBV19 and TRBJ2-7; possibly TRBD1 for D (5 bases). Germline V gene sequence: CDR1 LNHDA, CDR2 SQIVND (reference sequence). Trimming took 6 bases from V and 4 from J, leaving 13 bases between them. The CDR3 covers 13 residues. CDR3 region: CASSIDREYEQYF. The CDR3 DNA reads TGTGCCAGTAGCATCGACAGAGAATACGAGCAGTACTTC.

The chain has TRBV29-1 and TRBJ2-1; D might be TRBD2 (6 bases). The CDR3 runs 12 residues. With 6 bases removed from V and 3 bases from J, the gap between germline ends came to 9 bases. Per the germline V gene, CDR1 is SQVTM and CDR2 is ANQGSEA. The CDR3 DNA sequence: TGCAGCGTGGGGACTGACTACAATGAGCAGTTCTTC. Its protein product is CSVGTDYNEQFF.

The sample holds a few counts of this clone. V usage is TRBV7-2 and J usage is TRBJ1-5; no reliable D call. The CDR3 extends over 18 amino acids. Per the germline V gene, CDR1 is SGHTA and CDR2 is FQGNSA. V was clipped by 5 bases and J by 3 bases, with 23 bases between them. The CDR3 nucleotides are TGTGCCAGCAGCGCCTGGGGAGGTCAGTTCGCCAACAATCAGCCCCAGCATTTT. Translated, it gives CASSAWGGQFANNQPQHF.

This clone was seen a few times. The chain links TRBV4-1 to TRBJ1-1, with D perhaps matching TRBD1 (5 bases). Germline V lookup: CDR1 MGHRA, CDR2 YSYEKL. The CDR3 extends over 16 amino acids. Between the trimmed V and J ends, which lost 1 base and 1 base, there was a span of 13 bases. The CDR3 loop reads CASSQVFSQGNTEAFF. The CDR3, as DNA: TGCGCCAGCAGCCAAGTATTCTCTCAGGGGAACACTGAAGCTTTCTTT.